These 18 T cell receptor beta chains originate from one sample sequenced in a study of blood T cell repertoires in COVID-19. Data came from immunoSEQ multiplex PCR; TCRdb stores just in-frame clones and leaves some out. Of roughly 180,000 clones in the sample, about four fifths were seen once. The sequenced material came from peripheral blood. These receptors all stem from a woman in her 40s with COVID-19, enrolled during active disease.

CDR3 nucleotide sequence: TGTGCCAGCAGCTTGGGCTTACTCTACGAGCAGTACTTC. Its protein product is CASSLGLLYEQYF. The rearrangement joins TRBV5-6 to TRBJ2-7, with D unresolved. The germline gives CDR1 SGHDT, CDR2 YYEEEE. With 0 bases removed from V and 3 bases from J, the gap between germline ends came to 7 bases. This CDR3 spans 13 amino acids.

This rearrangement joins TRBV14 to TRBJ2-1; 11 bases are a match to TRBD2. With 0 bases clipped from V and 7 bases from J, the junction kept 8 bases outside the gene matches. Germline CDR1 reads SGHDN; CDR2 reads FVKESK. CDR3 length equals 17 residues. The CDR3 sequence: CASSQDVAGGPLNEQFF. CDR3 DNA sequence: TGTGCCAGCAGCCAAGACGTAGCGGGGGGGCCGCTTAATGAGCAGTTCTTC.

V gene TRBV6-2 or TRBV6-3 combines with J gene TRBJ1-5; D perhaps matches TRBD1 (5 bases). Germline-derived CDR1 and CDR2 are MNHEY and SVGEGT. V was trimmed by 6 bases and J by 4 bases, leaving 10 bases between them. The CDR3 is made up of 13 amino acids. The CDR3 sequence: CASSPGGNQPQHF. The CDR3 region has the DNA TGTGCCAGCAGCCCCGGGGGGAATCAGCCCCAGCATTTT.

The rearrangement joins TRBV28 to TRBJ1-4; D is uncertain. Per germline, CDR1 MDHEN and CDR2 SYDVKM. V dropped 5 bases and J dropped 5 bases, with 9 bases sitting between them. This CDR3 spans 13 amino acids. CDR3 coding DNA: TGTGCCAGCAGTGCATACTCAAATGAAAAACTGTTTTTT. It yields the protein CASSAYSNEKLFF. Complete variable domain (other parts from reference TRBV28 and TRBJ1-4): DVKVTQSSRYLVKRTGEKVFLECVQDMDHENMFWYRQDPGLGLRLIYFSYDVKMKEKGDIPEGYSVSREKKERFSLILESASTNQTSMYLCASSAYSNEKLFFGSGTQLSVL.

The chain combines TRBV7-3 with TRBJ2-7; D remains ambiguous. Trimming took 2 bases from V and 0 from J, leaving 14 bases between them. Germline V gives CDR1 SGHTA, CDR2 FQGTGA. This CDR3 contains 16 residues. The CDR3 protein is CASSLQPTSSSYEQYF. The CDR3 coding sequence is TGTGCCAGCAGCTTACAACCCACTTCGAGCTCCTACGAGCAGTACTTC.

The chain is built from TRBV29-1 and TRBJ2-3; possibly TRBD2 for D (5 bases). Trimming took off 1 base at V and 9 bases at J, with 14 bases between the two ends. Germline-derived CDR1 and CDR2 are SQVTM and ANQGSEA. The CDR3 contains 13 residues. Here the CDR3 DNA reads TGCAGCGTTGAAGGTCTCGGGGTACGGACGCAGTATTTT. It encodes CSVEGLGVRTQYF.

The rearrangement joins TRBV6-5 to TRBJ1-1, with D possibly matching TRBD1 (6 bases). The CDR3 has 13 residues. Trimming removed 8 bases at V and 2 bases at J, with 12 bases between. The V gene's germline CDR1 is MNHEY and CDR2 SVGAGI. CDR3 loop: CASATGSNTEAFF. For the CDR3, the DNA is TGTGCCAGCGCCACAGGGAGCAACACTGAAGCTTTCTTT.

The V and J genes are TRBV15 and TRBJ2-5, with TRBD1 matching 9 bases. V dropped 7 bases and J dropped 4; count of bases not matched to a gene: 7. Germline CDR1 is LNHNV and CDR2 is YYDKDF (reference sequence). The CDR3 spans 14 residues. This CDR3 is CATKKQGAGETQYF. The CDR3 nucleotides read TGTGCCACCAAAAAACAGGGGGCCGGAGAGACCCAGTACTTC.

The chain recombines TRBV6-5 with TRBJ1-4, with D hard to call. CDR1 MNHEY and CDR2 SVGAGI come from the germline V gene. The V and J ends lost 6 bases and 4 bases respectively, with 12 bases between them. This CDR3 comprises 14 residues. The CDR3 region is CASSLGNGNEKLFF. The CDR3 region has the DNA TGTGCCAGCAGCCTCGGTAACGGTAATGAAAAACTGTTTTTT.

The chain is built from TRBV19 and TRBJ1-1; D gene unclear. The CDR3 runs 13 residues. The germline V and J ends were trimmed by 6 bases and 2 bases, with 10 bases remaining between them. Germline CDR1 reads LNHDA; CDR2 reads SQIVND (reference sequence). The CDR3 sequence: CASSWAKNTEAFF. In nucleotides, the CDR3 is TGTGCCAGTAGCTGGGCCAAAAACACTGAAGCTTTCTTT.

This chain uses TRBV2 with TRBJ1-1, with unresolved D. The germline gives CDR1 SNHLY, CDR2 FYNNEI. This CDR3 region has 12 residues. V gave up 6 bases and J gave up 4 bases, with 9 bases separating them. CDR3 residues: CASRKRSTEAFF. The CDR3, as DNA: TGTGCCAGCAGGAAGAGGAGCACTGAAGCTTTCTTT.

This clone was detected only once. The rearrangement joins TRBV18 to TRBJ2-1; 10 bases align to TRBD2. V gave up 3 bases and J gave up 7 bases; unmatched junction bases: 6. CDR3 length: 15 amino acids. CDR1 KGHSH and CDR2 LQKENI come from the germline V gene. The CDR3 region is CASSPSTSGQNEQFF. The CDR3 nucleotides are TGTGCCAGCTCACCGTCGACTAGCGGGCAGAATGAGCAGTTCTTC.

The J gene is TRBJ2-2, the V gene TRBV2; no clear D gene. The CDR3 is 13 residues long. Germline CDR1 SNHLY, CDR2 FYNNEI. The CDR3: CAIVISRTGELFF. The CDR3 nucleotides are TGTGCGATCGTTATATCCAGGACCGGGGAGCTGTTTTTT.

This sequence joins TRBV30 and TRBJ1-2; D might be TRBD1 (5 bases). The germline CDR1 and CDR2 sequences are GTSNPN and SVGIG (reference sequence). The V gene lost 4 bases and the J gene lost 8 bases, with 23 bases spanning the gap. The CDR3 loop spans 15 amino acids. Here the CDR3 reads CAWILLGGGLSGYTF. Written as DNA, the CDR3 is TGTGCCTGGATTCTCCTCGGGGGGGGACTCTCGGGCTACACCTTC.

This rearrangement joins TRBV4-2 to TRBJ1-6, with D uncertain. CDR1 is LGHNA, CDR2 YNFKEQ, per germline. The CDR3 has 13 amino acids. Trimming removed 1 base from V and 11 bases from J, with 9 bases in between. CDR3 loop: CASSQGSVTPLHF. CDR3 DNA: TGTGCCAGCAGCCAAGGGTCGGTGACACCCCTCCACTTT.

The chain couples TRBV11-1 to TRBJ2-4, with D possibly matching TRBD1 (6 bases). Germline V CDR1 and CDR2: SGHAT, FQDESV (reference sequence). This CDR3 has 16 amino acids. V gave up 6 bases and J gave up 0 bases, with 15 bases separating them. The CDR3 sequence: CASRLRGGGAKNIQYF. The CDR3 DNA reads TGTGCCAGCAGGCTCAGGGGTGGTGGAGCCAAAAACATTCAGTACTTC.

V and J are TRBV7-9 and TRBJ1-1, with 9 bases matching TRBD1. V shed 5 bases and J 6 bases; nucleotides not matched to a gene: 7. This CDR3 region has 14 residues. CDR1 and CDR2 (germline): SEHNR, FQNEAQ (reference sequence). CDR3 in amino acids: CASSEPGQGSEAFF. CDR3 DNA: TGTGCCAGCAGCGAACCGGGACAGGGCTCTGAAGCTTTCTTT.

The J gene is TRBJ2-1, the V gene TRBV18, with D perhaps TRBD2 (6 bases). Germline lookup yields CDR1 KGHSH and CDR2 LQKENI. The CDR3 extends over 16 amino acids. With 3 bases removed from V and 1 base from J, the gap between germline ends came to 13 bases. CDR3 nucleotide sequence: TGTGCCAGCTCACCCCTGGGACTCCAGTCCTACAATGAGCAGTTCTTC. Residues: CASSPLGLQSYNEQFF.